The count of the clone carrying this T cell receptor (beta chain) is one. This entry is derived from a study of patients and donors after allogeneic stem cell transplantation. A single record per CDR3 protein comes from TCRdb applying MiXCR to the RT-PCR reads. The sample includes roughly 150,000 distinct CDR3 sequences, 20% to 25% seen only once; the top ten take approximately 26%. The clonotype was recovered from a human donor who was either an allogeneic HSCT recipient or a stem cell or donor lymphocyte infusion donor (not recorded which). It is not recorded whose cells these are; they may come from a transplant donor. The source material was blood, either unsorted or a sorted T cell fraction (not recorded which).

The CDR3 coding sequence is TGTGCCAGCAGTCCCACGTCGACTAGCGTCGTCCACGAGCAGTACTTC. Translating it yields CASSPTSTSVVHEQYF. The V gene is TRBV5-6, the J gene TRBJ2-7; 8 bases fit TRBD2. The CDR3 sequence is 16 residues long. Germline CDR1 SGHDT, CDR2 YYEEEE. J gave up 5 bases and V 5 bases, and 15 bases lay outside the gene matches.